This record concerns one T cell receptor (beta chain) sequence. The data derive from a study of blood T cell repertoires in COVID-19. Overall study context: PBMCs, B-cell-depleted T cells, or T cells were the source of the cDNA or gDNA that made up the material.

The CDR3 contains 14 residues. Germline V lookup: CDR1 SQVTM, CDR2 ANQGSEA. V gave up 7 bases and J gave up 1 base, with 16 bases separating them. Authors' methods: Reference gene primer amplification gave nucleated cell count estimates. Using immunoSEQ multiplex PCR, the repertoire was profiled, and TCRdb retains in-frame clones only, with some absent. Clone size and V and J calls were adopted from that table, with D and trimming inferred from the DNA. The sample lists about 110,000 clones; 83% were seen once. The chain uses TRBV29-1 and TRBJ1-2; TRBD1 is a possible D gene (6 bases). The specimen was peripheral blood. This TCR was sampled from a woman in her sixties or seventies with acute or convalescent COVID-19. This CDR3 reads CSGGGTPDNYGYTF. In DNA form, the CDR3 reads TGCAGCGGGGGGGGGACACCCGATAACTATGGCTACACCTTC.